This T cell receptor (beta chain) was identified during a study of OX40 agonist ivuxolimab in advanced cancers. Looking at the study overall: Ivuxolimab, which targeted the costimulatory receptor OX40 (CD134), was an agonistic, fully human IgG2 monoclonal antibody. The point of sequencing TCRbeta in the periphery was to test whether ivuxolimab changed TCR sequence diversity and drove clonal T-cell expansion. The paper describes the monotherapy dose-escalation part (N of about 47 patients) of the phase I trial of ivuxolimab. The dose-escalation cohort was roughly 87% male with a mean age of around 64 years, ranging from roughly 23 to 90. Intravenous ivuxolimab was administered to patients every 2 weeks at six dose levels: 0.01, 0.1, 0.3, 1.5, 3 and 10 mg/kg. Partial responses were achieved by three dose-escalation patients, of whom one had hepatocellular carcinoma and two had cutaneous melanoma. Among the 52 dose-escalation patients, about 20 had hepatocellular carcinoma, roughly 15 melanoma, 9 renal cell carcinoma and 9 head and neck cancer. Patients were allowed to have had prior anti-PD-1, anti-PD-L1 or anti-CTLA-4 therapy, and approximately 40% of the dose-escalation patients had been treated with checkpoint inhibitors.

With respect to this clone: Its binding antigen is unknown. Per-base quality was not reported, and no clone a single base away is much larger than it.

V and J lose 5 bases and 0 bases, and a span of 15 bases separates them. The germline V gene encodes CDR1 SGHRS and CDR2 YFSETQ. The CDR3 contains 16 residues, cysteine and phenylalanine counted. This entry keeps only the CDR3 DNA: 48 bases, framed from base 1. Genomic DNA was extracted from sorted cells for sequencing of the TCRbeta CDR3 region. The immunoSEQ Assay was used to sequence the TCRbeta CDR3 regions. Imported from immuneACCESS, the table was reduced by TCRdb to in-frame sequences with V and J called. These copies leave out some clones; in studies compared against another copy, an unresolved V gene accounts for under half, and the cause of the remainder is not known. In all, the sample holds more than 75,000 clones, and about 85% of those were seen once. The top ten hold 0.2% to 0.25% of the sample. The full study reports these points: Which antigens the clonally expanded peripheral T cells were specific for was not determined. At doses of 0.1 to 3.0 mg/kg, clonal expansion of both CD4+ and CD8+ blood T cells was observed from baseline to week 6. Low levels of normalized T-cell clonal expansion were also shown by some nonresponding patients. In the 0.1-3.0 mg/kg groups, partial responders had among the lowest normalized peripheral clonal expansion, particularly in CD8+ T cells. After ivuxolimab, more expanded clones were found on average in CD8+ T cells than in CD4+ T cells.

The trial excluded patients who had a history of autoimmune disease or were on systemic immunosuppression. Peripheral blood for TCR sequencing was collected from all dose cohorts at baseline, on cycle 4 day 1, and on cycle 7 day 1. Samples came from an open-label, multicenter, first-in-human phase I dose-escalation trial of ivuxolimab. Adults with locally advanced or metastatic melanoma, renal cell carcinoma, hepatocellular carcinoma or head and neck squamous cell carcinoma were enrolled in the trial. CD4+ and CD8+ T cells were sorted separately from peripheral blood before TCR sequencing. This specimen consisted of CD4+ or CD8+ T cells sorted from blood, obtained in a trial of the OX40 agonist ivuxolimab. The receptor chain draws on TRBV5-1 and TRBJ2-1, with TRBD2 as a weak D call on 6 bases. The TCR comes from an adult with an advanced solid tumor such as melanoma, head and neck, liver or kidney cancer. Here the CDR3 is given as CASREGTASSYNEQFF. The bases are TGCGCCAGCAGGGAGGGGACGGCCAGCTCCTACAATGAGCAGTTCTTC.